Listed below are T cell receptor beta chains from one sample, sequenced in a study of T cell changes during pregnancy in multiple sclerosis. Here immunoSEQ multiplex PCR was the method, and the copy in TCRdb shows in-frame clones only, minus some. The profile shows 99,000 or so clones, over 85% of them singletons. The specimen comprised peripheral blood, sampled after pregnancy. Every receptor here comes from a female donor with multiple sclerosis, enrolled in a pregnancy study. Each CDR3 is given with its conserved first and last residue. The order of the fields is V gene, J gene, CDR3 length, D gene, clone size, CDR3 DNA, CDR3 protein. D genes are given only for firm matches. Clone sizes are given selectively: once, few, many, or a class where the clone is expanded.

v_gene: TRBV4-3; j_gene: TRBJ2-1; len: 15; d_gene: TRBD1; abundance: NA; CDR3nt: TGCGCCAGCAGCCACGGGACAGGGGCCGTAAATGAGCAGTTCTTC; CDR3aa: CASSHGTGAVNEQFF
v_gene: TRBV14; j_gene: TRBJ2-1; len: 14; d_gene: NA; abundance: NA; CDR3nt: TGTGCCAGCAGCCAGAATACAGGAGATAATGAGCAGTTCTTC; CDR3aa: CASSQNTGDNEQFF
v_gene: TRBV27; j_gene: TRBJ2-1; len: 14; d_gene: NA; abundance: NA; CDR3nt: TGTGCCAGCAGAGGACTATCCACTAACAATGAGCAGTTCTTC; CDR3aa: CASRGLSTNNEQFF
v_gene: TRBV6-5; j_gene: TRBJ1-2; len: 14; d_gene: NA; abundance: NA; CDR3nt: TGTGCCAGCAGTCCCCTCACTACCGCGGGAGGCTACACCTTC; CDR3aa: CASSPLTTAGGYTF
v_gene: TRBV10-3; j_gene: TRBJ1-2; len: 14; d_gene: TRBD1; abundance: NA; CDR3nt: TGTGCCATCAGTAAGGACAGGGATAGCTATGGCTACACCTTC; CDR3aa: CAISKDRDSYGYTF
v_gene: TRBV6-5; j_gene: TRBJ2-2; len: 16; d_gene: NA; abundance: NA; CDR3nt: TGTGCCAGCAGTTACTTCGCGCAGGGTTTCACCGGGGAGCTGTTTTTT; CDR3aa: CASSYFAQGFTGELFF
v_gene: TRBV7-8; j_gene: TRBJ2-7; len: 12; d_gene: NA; abundance: NA; CDR3nt: TGTGCCAGCAGCTTAGACGTGCGCGAGCAGTACTTC; CDR3aa: CASSLDVREQYF
v_gene: TRBV5-4; j_gene: TRBJ1-1; len: 14; d_gene: NA; abundance: once; CDR3nt: TGTGCCAGCAGCCTCCTAGCCGGGTCCAGTGAAGCTTTCTTT; CDR3aa: CASSLLAGSSEAFF
v_gene: TRBV5-4; j_gene: TRBJ2-1; len: 15; d_gene: TRBD2; abundance: once; CDR3nt: TGTGCCAGCAGCCCCGGGACTAGCGGGACAAATGAGCAGTTCTTC; CDR3aa: CASSPGTSGTNEQFF
v_gene: TRBV14; j_gene: TRBJ2-3; len: 17; d_gene: TRBD2; abundance: once; CDR3nt: TGTGCCAGCAGCCAAGGCCCCCAGCGGGAGCTTGCAGATACGCAGTATTTT; CDR3aa: CASSQGPQRELADTQYF
v_gene: TRBV5-1; j_gene: TRBJ2-2; len: 14; d_gene: NA; abundance: NA; CDR3nt: TGCGCCAGCAGCACCACCAGGGGAACCGGGGAGCTGTTTTTT; CDR3aa: CASSTTRGTGELFF
v_gene: TRBV27; j_gene: TRBJ2-7; len: 17; d_gene: NA; abundance: NA; CDR3nt: TGTGCCAGCAGTTTATACGCGGTGGGGGGGCCCCCCTACGAGCAGTACTTC; CDR3aa: CASSLYAVGGPPYEQYF
v_gene: TRBV5-4; j_gene: TRBJ1-1; len: 18; d_gene: NA; abundance: NA; CDR3nt: TGTGCCAGCAACGCGAGAGGCCTCGGGATAATGTCGTACACTGAAGCTTTCTTT; CDR3aa: CASNARGLGIMSYTEAFF
v_gene: TRBV28; j_gene: TRBJ2-1; len: 18; d_gene: TRBD2; abundance: once; CDR3nt: TGTGCCAGCAGTTTCGGCGGAAGCGGACTAGCCTCCTACAATGAGCAGTTCTTC; CDR3aa: CASSFGGSGLASYNEQFF
v_gene: TRBV19; j_gene: TRBJ2-3; len: 14; d_gene: TRBD2; abundance: NA; CDR3nt: TGTGCCAGTAGTGGAGCGGGGGGGGCAGATACGCAGTATTTT; CDR3aa: CASSGAGGADTQYF